This is a list of T cell receptor beta chains from one sample in a study of blood T cell repertoires in COVID-19. The protocol was immunoSEQ multiplex PCR, while the TCRdb copy is restricted to in-frame clones and leaves out a portion. The sample holds nearly 250,000 clones; 70% to 85% are singletons and the top ten take 1.5% to 2%. The sequencing input was peripheral blood. The receptors stem from a woman of 80 years or more with acute or convalescent COVID-19. The CDR3 runs from the conserved cysteine through the conserved F or W. A D gene is named only where the DNA matches it firmly. Size tells how often a clone was seen (once, few, many) or the class of an expanded clone, and some rows leave it out.

size	V	J	D	CDR3	DNA
-	TRBV6-6	TRBJ1-6	-	CASSQGSSNSPLHF	TGTGCCAGCAGTCAGGGGTCGTCGAATTCACCCCTCCACTTT
-	TRBV7-2	TRBJ2-3	TRBD2	CASSAVGLATDTQYF	TGTGCCAGCAGCGCCGTCGGACTAGCCACAGATACGCAGTATTTT
-	TRBV7-2	TRBJ2-6	TRBD2	CASSLASLAGGGANVLTF	TGTGCCAGCAGCTTAGCGTCCCTAGCGGGGGGTGGGGCCAACGTCCTGACTTTC
-	TRBV19	TRBJ1-2	-	CASSTLNYGYTF	TGTGCCAGTAGTACCTTAAACTATGGCTACACCTTC
-	TRBV29-1	TRBJ2-1	TRBD2	CSVVGTSFNEQFF	TGCAGCGTTGTGGGGACTAGCTTTAATGAGCAGTTCTTC
-	TRBV7-9	TRBJ2-3	TRBD2	CASSFGTSGDPTDTQYF	TGTGCCAGCAGCTTCGGGACTAGCGGGGATCCCACAGATACGCAGTATTTT
-	TRBV3-1/TRBV3-2	TRBJ2-7	-	CASSQGIDRFSYEQYF	TGTGCCAGCAGCCAAGGGATAGACAGGTTCTCCTACGAGCAGTACTTC
-	TRBV24-1	TRBJ2-1	TRBD2	CATSESAGGLLHEQFF	TGTGCCACCAGTGAGTCAGCGGGAGGGCTTCTCCATGAGCAGTTCTTC
-	TRBV2	TRBJ2-7	-	CASQLDYEQYF	TGTGCCAGCCAACTAGACTACGAGCAGTACTTC
-	TRBV4-3	TRBJ1-1	-	CASSQDPLEGRAFF	TGCGCCAGCAGCCAAGACCCTTTGGAGGGAAGAGCTTTCTTT
medium-sized	TRBV19	TRBJ1-1	TRBD1	CASSITGGTIEAFF	TGTGCCAGTAGTATCACAGGGGGAACAATTGAAGCTTTCTTT
-	TRBV19	TRBJ1-1	TRBD1	CASSIGGGLEAFF	TGTGCCAGTAGTATTGGAGGGGGCTTGGAAGCTTTCTTT
-	TRBV7-9	TRBJ1-1	-	CASSLGGGNTEAFF	TGTGCCAGCAGCTTAGGTGGGGGCAACACTGAAGCTTTCTTT
-	TRBV7-2	TRBJ2-3	TRBD2	CASSLRREGTDTQYF	TGTGCCAGCAGCTTACGGCGGGAGGGCACAGATACGCAGTATTTT
once	TRBV5-1	TRBJ2-7	-	CASSKTGNIYEQYF	TGCGCCAGCAGCAAAACAGGGAACATCTACGAGCAGTACTTC
-	TRBV9	TRBJ2-3	TRBD2	CASSARLATDTQYF	TGTGCCAGCAGCGCCCGACTAGCCACAGATACGCAGTATTTT
-	TRBV3-1/TRBV3-2	TRBJ2-3	-	CASSQHPGPTEADTQYF	TGTGCCAGCAGCCAACACCCCGGGCCCACGGAGGCAGATACGCAGTATTTT
-	TRBV4-3	TRBJ2-1	TRBD2	CASSVGGRGNEQFF	TGCGCCAGCAGCGTCGGCGGGAGGGGTAATGAGCAGTTCTTC
-	TRBV4-2	TRBJ2-3	TRBD2	CASSLEGLAKADTQYF	TGTGCCAGCAGCCTAGAGGGACTAGCAAAGGCAGATACGCAGTATTTT
-	TRBV7-9	TRBJ2-2	-	CATLRGSTGELFF	TGTGCCACCCTTAGAGGGAGCACCGGGGAGCTGTTTTTT
-	TRBV3-1/TRBV3-2	TRBJ1-3	TRBD1	CASSQGTGSGNTIYF	TGTGCCAGCAGCCAAGGGACAGGGTCCGGAAACACCATATATTTT
-	TRBV3-1/TRBV3-2	TRBJ1-2	-	CASSPSPGNYGYTF	TGTGCCAGCAGCCCTTCTCCGGGAAACTATGGCTACACCTTC